This T cell receptor (beta chain) was identified during a study of cytomegalovirus exposure and HLA in healthy donors. The CDR3 has 15 amino acids. Germline values: CDR1 SGDLS, CDR2 YYNGEE. Trimming removed 3 bases from V and 4 bases from J; junction bases left unmatched: 6. Here immunoSEQ multiplex PCR was the method, and the copy in TCRdb shows in-frame clones only, minus some. The profile shows approximately 270,000 clones, roughly 89% of them singletons. The sequence came from a woman under 30 in good health and CMV-seronegative. The J gene is TRBJ1-1, the V gene TRBV9; 10 bases are shared with TRBD1. The sequencing sample was made of PBMCs. The CDR3 loop reads CASSGQGASGTEAFF. CDR3 coding DNA: TGTGCCAGCAGCGGACAGGGGGCTAGTGGCACTGAAGCTTTCTTT.